This T cell receptor beta chain is from a study of blood T cells in healthy people across ages. The V gene's germline CDR1 is DFQATT and CDR2 SNEGSKA (reference sequence). The CDR3 is 15 amino acids. Trimming cost V 6 bases and J 8 bases, with 23 bases left between them. For the second PCR, which ran for roughly 7 to 11 cycles, a sample-barcoded 5' primer and a J-beta primer mix were used. Each CDR3 protein gets one entry after TCRdb re-called the 5' RACE reads with MiXCR. The sample lists about 1.4 million distinct CDR3 sequences, around 59% occurring once. The V and J genes are TRBV20-1 and TRBJ2-1; D might be TRBD1 (7 bases). The TCR originated in a man between 18 and 29 years old in good health. Sequencing was done on a sample of blood. The CDR3 here is CSAIGTVGSSDEQFF. The CDR3 region has the DNA TGCAGTGCCATTGGGACAGTGGGTTCTAGCGATGAGCAGTTCTTC.